A selection of T cell receptor beta chains follows, all from one sample in a study of cytomegalovirus exposure and HLA in healthy donors. Using immunoSEQ multiplex PCR, the repertoire was profiled, and TCRdb retains in-frame clones only, with some absent. Of about 160,000 clones listed, 75% to 80% are singletons. Sequenced material: PBMCs. These TCRs come from a woman aged 50 to 65 in good health and CMV-seropositive. Each CDR3 is given with its conserved first and last residue. Each record gives: J gene, V gene, D gene, clone size, CDR3 protein, CDR3 DNA. A D gene is named only where the DNA matches it firmly. Not all rows give a size; the values are once, few, many and, for expanded clones, a class.

TRBJ1-1	TRBV7-8	NA	NA	CASSFAGNTEAFF	TGTGCCAGCAGCTTTGCCGGGAACACTGAAGCTTTCTTT
TRBJ2-2	TRBV9	TRBD2	NA	CASSVGTSGSVVGELFF	TGTGCCAGCAGCGTAGGGACTAGCGGGAGTGTAGTCGGGGAGCTGTTTTTT
TRBJ1-3	TRBV29-1	TRBD1	NA	CSVRQGPISGNTIYF	TGCAGCGTGAGACAGGGTCCCATCTCTGGAAACACCATATATTTT
TRBJ2-7	TRBV7-9	TRBD2	NA	CASSDLPHWAGVSWVGQYF	TGTGCCAGCAGCGATCTTCCGCATTGGGCGGGGGTGTCCTGGGTAGGGCAGTACTTC
TRBJ1-5	TRBV11-3	NA	NA	CASRRRSRRSNQPQHF	TGTGCCAGCAGGCGGCGCAGCCGGAGAAGCAATCAGCCCCAGCATTTT
TRBJ2-3	TRBV2	TRBD2	NA	CASSEPGGAKYF	TGTGCCAGCAGTGAGCCCGGGGGGGCTAAGTATTTT
TRBJ2-4	TRBV6-6	NA	NA	CASSQQELAKNIQYF	TGTGCCAGCAGTCAACAGGAACTAGCCAAAAACATTCAGTACTTC
TRBJ2-5	TRBV7-2	TRBD2	NA	CASSQSSTGGQETQYF	TGTGCCAGCAGCCAATCGTCGACGGGGGGGCAAGAGACCCAGTACTTC
TRBJ2-1	TRBV19	NA	NA	CASSISSGRTYNEQFF	TGTGCCAGTAGTATTTCATCTGGCAGGACATACAATGAGCAGTTCTTC
TRBJ1-3	TRBV6-1	NA	few	CASSRQPGNTIYF	TGTGCCAGCAGTCGACAGCCTGGAAACACCATATATTTT
TRBJ2-7	TRBV28	NA	NA	CASSFSPGVEQYF	TGTGCCAGCAGTTTTTCCCCAGGGGTCGAGCAGTACTTC
TRBJ2-7	TRBV4-1	TRBD2	few	CASSQAGGTNYEQYF	TGCGCCAGCAGCCAAGCGGGAGGGACTAACTACGAGCAGTACTTC
TRBJ2-7	TRBV4-3	NA	few	CASSQDRSYEQYF	TGCGCCAGCAGCCAAGATAGGAGTTACGAGCAGTACTTC
TRBJ1-2	TRBV14	NA	NA	CASSPIGQGGYTF	TGTGCCAGCAGCCCAATTGGCCAGGGTGGCTACACCTTC
TRBJ2-1	TRBV7-9	NA	once	CASSLTSGGNEQFF	TGTGCCAGCAGCTTAACCTCCGGCGGGAATGAGCAGTTCTTC
TRBJ2-7	TRBV9	NA	few	CASSDGDTSYEQYF	TGTGCCAGCAGCGATGGGGACACCTCCTACGAGCAGTACTTC
TRBJ2-5	TRBV7-6	NA	once	CASSFPLAGETQYF	TGTGCCAGCAGCTTCCCATTGGCAGGCGAGACCCAGTACTTC
TRBJ2-2	TRBV5-5	NA	NA	CASSFFTDYTGELFF	TGTGCCAGCAGCTTTTTTACGGACTACACCGGGGAGCTGTTTTTT
TRBJ1-5	TRBV28	NA	NA	CASSKLPGPQHF	TGTGCCAGCAGTAAACTCCCCGGGCCCCAGCATTTT
TRBJ2-5	TRBV5-1	TRBD1	NA	CASSLAGTAEETQYF	TGCGCCAGCAGCTTGGCCGGGACAGCGGAAGAGACCCAGTACTTC
TRBJ1-5	TRBV28	NA	NA	CASREPGQPQHF	TGTGCCAGCCGGGAGCCTGGTCAGCCCCAGCATTTT
TRBJ2-5	TRBV14	TRBD2	once	CASSQGNSGGVETQYF	TGTGCCAGCAGCCAAGGAAATAGCGGGGGAGTGGAGACCCAGTACTTC
TRBJ1-2	TRBV6-5	NA	NA	CASSYVRDTF	TGTGCCAGCAGTTACGTCAGGGACACCTTC
TRBJ2-7	TRBV15	NA	NA	CATSRGGLYRSEQYF	TGTGCCACCAGCAGAGGGGGGCTATACCGCAGCGAGCAGTACTTC
TRBJ1-6	TRBV6-5	NA	NA	CASSYARNNSPLHF	TGTGCCAGCAGTTACGCCAGAAATAATTCACCCCTCCACTTT
TRBJ2-1	TRBV18	NA	NA	CASSPWTLAAGNEQFF	TGTGCCAGCTCACCATGGACTCTTGCGGCCGGCAATGAGCAGTTCTTC
TRBJ1-5	TRBV4-1	TRBD1	few	CASSQEGQGLQPQHF	TGCGCCAGCAGCCAAGAGGGACAGGGACTTCAGCCCCAGCATTTT
TRBJ1-4	TRBV7-9	NA	NA	CAAGGTGEKLFF	TGTGCCGCGGGGGGGACCGGCGAAAAACTGTTTTTT
TRBJ2-5	TRBV4-1	TRBD2	once	CASSHLAGGQETQYF	TGCGCCAGCAGCCACCTAGCGGGGGGTCAAGAGACCCAGTACTTC
TRBJ2-2	TRBV27	NA	NA	CASSRDSTSYTGELFF	TGTGCCAGCAGCCGGGACTCCACCTCTTACACCGGGGAGCTGTTTTTT
TRBJ2-1	TRBV5-4	NA	NA	CASSLESQGRNEQFF	TGTGCCAGCAGCTTGGAATCGCAGGGGCGGAATGAGCAGTTCTTC
TRBJ1-4	TRBV5-5	NA	NA	CASRLGSQPQKLFF	TGTGCCAGCAGGTTGGGGAGCCAACCTCAAAAACTGTTTTTT
TRBJ2-5	TRBV5-6	TRBD2	NA	CASSPGRGETQYF	TGTGCCAGCAGCCCGGGGCGGGGGGAGACCCAGTACTTC
TRBJ2-3	TRBV11-2	NA	NA	CASSSWAGARTDTQYF	TGTGCCAGCAGCTCATGGGCAGGGGCAAGGACAGATACGCAGTATTTT
TRBJ1-1	TRBV29-1	TRBD1	NA	CSVTRGQGGAEAFF	TGCAGCGTCACACGGGGACAGGGGGGCGCTGAAGCTTTCTTT
TRBJ2-1	TRBV6-5	NA	NA	CATSKGVINEQFF	TGTGCCACTAGTAAGGGGGTGATTAATGAGCAGTTCTTC
TRBJ1-5	TRBV28	NA	NA	CASSPPSGTLNQPQHF	TGTGCCAGCAGTCCTCCTTCCGGGACATTAAATCAGCCCCAGCATTTT
TRBJ1-1	TRBV5-6	NA	NA	CASSFAGRGTEAFF	TGTGCCAGCAGCTTCGCGGGCAGAGGGACTGAAGCTTTCTTT
TRBJ1-2	TRBV18	NA	NA	CASSMGQPTNYGYTF	TGTGCCAGCTCGATGGGGCAGCCTACTAACTATGGCTACACCTTC
TRBJ1-5	TRBV18	NA	NA	CASSPTAGTVSNQPQHF	TGTGCCAGCTCACCTACCGCGGGGACGGTTAGCAATCAGCCCCAGCATTTT
TRBJ2-1	TRBV7-2	TRBD2	NA	CASSLSSGGYNEQFF	TGTGCCAGCAGCTTATCTAGCGGGGGTTACAATGAGCAGTTCTTC
TRBJ1-6	TRBV18	NA	NA	CASSPLQGLGNSPLHF	TGTGCCAGCTCACCACTACAGGGTCTAGGGAATTCACCCCTCCACTTT
TRBJ2-1	TRBV5-1	TRBD1	NA	CASSLWTGSDEQFF	TGCGCCAGCAGCTTGTGGACAGGGTCGGATGAGCAGTTCTTC
TRBJ2-1	TRBV9	TRBD2	NA	CASSVGQSGRDNNEQFF	TGTGCCAGCAGCGTAGGGCAGAGCGGGAGGGATAACAATGAGCAGTTCTTC
TRBJ2-3	TRBV7-6	TRBD2	NA	CSLGGRGPDTQYF	TGTTCACTGGGGGGGAGGGGACCAGATACGCAGTATTTT
TRBJ2-7	TRBV9	NA	NA	CASSARDPRGRHEQYF	TGTGCCAGCAGCGCCCGCGACCCACGGGGGAGGCACGAGCAGTACTTC
TRBJ1-3	TRBV6-5	NA	NA	CASSPPRASGNTIYF	TGTGCCAGCAGTCCCCCCCGAGCCTCTGGAAACACCATATATTTT
TRBJ1-2	TRBV7-2	TRBD1	NA	CASSTRQGPDYGYTF	TGTGCCAGCAGCACCCGACAGGGGCCGGACTATGGCTACACCTTC
TRBJ2-7	TRBV5-6	TRBD1	NA	CASSLVRRQGAREQYF	TGTGCCAGCAGCTTGGTGAGACGGCAGGGGGCGCGCGAGCAGTACTTC
TRBJ1-6	TRBV30	NA	NA	CACLRQELSYNSPLHF	TGTGCCTGTCTTCGACAGGAGCTCTCCTATAATTCACCCCTCCACTTT
TRBJ2-7	TRBV19	TRBD1	NA	CASSHRGGHYEQYF	TGTGCCAGTAGCCACAGGGGCGGGCACTACGAGCAGTACTTC
TRBJ2-4	TRBV6-6	NA	NA	CASSLQGGYSIQYF	TGTGCCAGCTCCCTACAGGGGGGGTATAGCATTCAGTACTTC
TRBJ1-1	TRBV15	NA	once	CATRQGSATEAFF	TGTGCCACCAGACAGGGTTCGGCCACTGAAGCTTTCTTT